This T cell receptor beta chain was obtained from a study of cytomegalovirus exposure and HLA in healthy donors. This CDR3 comprises 14 residues. Germline V CDR1 and CDR2: SGHTA, FQGNSA. Trimming took 1 base from V and 5 from J, leaving 11 bases between them. 13 Jbeta primers and 60 Vbeta primers were used for the PCR. Sequencing used immunoSEQ multiplex PCR; TCRdb keeps in-frame clones, though not all of them. There are some 150,000 clones in the sample; approximately 79% occur only once, and 0.5% to 0.85% lies in the top ten. The J gene is TRBJ1-1, the V gene TRBV7-2; no definite D call. The sequence was obtained from a male donor in good health and CMV-seronegative. The sequencing sample was made of PBMCs. The CDR3 here is CASSLERGRTEAFF. CDR3 coding DNA: TGTGCCAGCAGCTTAGAAAGAGGGCGGACTGAAGCTTTCTTT.